This section outlines one T cell receptor beta chain sequence together with its context. This record comes from a study of blood T cell repertoires in COVID-19. This table comes from immunoSEQ multiplex PCR, and its TCRdb copy is limited to in-frame clones, with some not included. The sample lists 20,000 to 30,000 clones; 88% were seen once. This receptor was identified in a man aged 65-85 years in a cohort sampled during active COVID-19. Source material: peripheral blood.

The CDR3 DNA reads as TGTGCCAGCAGTCGTTCCCGCGGGAGCAATCAGCCCCAGCATTTT. It encodes CASSRSRGSNQPQHF. V is TRBV6-5 and J is TRBJ1-5; D uncertain. Deletions cut 5 bases from V and 1 base from J, with 12 bases between. The CDR3 runs to 15 residues. Germline V gives CDR1 MNHEY, CDR2 SVGAGI.